Listed here are 26 T cell receptor beta chains from one sample, sequenced in a study of shared clonotypes between healthy human individuals. Some clones are missing from TCRdb's copy, which holds only in-frame ones; the method was immunoSEQ multiplex PCR. The sample carries a few hundred thousand clones, around 87% recorded once. The sample comprised memory CD8+ T cells sorted from blood. Subset defined: CD45RO+ cells pooled with CCR7-negative TemRA cells. These receptors all come from a man younger than 35 in good health.

The V call is TRBV4-1, the J call TRBJ2-3, with TRBD2 identical over 8 bases. The germline V gene encodes CDR1 MGHRA and CDR2 YSYEKL. After removal of 1 base from V and 0 bases from J, the junction contained 3 bases not matched to a gene. The CDR3 consists of 16 residues. The CDR3 here is CASSQASGGSTDTQYF. In nucleotides, the CDR3 is TGCGCCAGCAGCCAAGCGAGCGGGGGAAGCACAGATACGCAGTATTTT.

The chain recombines TRBV4-1 with TRBJ2-3, with D uncertain. V was shortened by 1 base and J by 2 bases, with 10 bases between the two germline ends. From germline, CDR1 is MGHRA and CDR2 YSYEKL. CDR3 length equals 15 residues. The CDR3 DNA reads as TGCGCCAGCAGCCAAGGTCTCCTAGACACAGATACGCAGTATTTT. It is translated as CASSQGLLDTDTQYF.

The sample holds one count of this clone. The chain recombines TRBV5-1 with TRBJ2-3; 10 bases map to TRBD2. With 2 bases clipped from V and 0 bases from J, the junction kept 0 bases outside the gene matches. The CDR3 is made up of 15 amino acids. Germline CDR1 SGHRS, CDR2 YFSETQ. The CDR3 loop is CASSLLAGSTDTQYF. The CDR3 nucleotides are TGCGCCAGCAGCTTACTAGCGGGAAGCACAGATACGCAGTATTTT.

This clone was seen once. The chain employs TRBV7-3 and TRBJ2-3; the D is unclear. Germline assignment: CDR1 SGHTA and CDR2 FQGTGA. Trimming cost V 5 bases and J 5 bases, with 14 bases left between them. The CDR3 is 14 residues long. CDR3 bases: TGTGCCAGCAGCCTGAACGGTATCATAGATACGCAGTATTTT. Translation: CASSLNGIIDTQYF.

This clone was recorded a few times. The chain uses TRBV4-1 and TRBJ1-3; unclear D gene. CDR1 and CDR2 from the germline V gene are MGHRA and YSYEKL. This CDR3 is built from 14 residues. Trimming cost V 2 bases and J 2 bases, with 7 bases left between them. The CDR3: CASSQPSTGNTIYF. CDR3 coding DNA: TGCGCCAGCAGCCAACCAAGCACTGGAAACACCATATATTTT.

J is TRBJ1-5 and V is TRBV7-9, with D unresolved. V dropped 2 bases and J dropped 7 bases, with 9 bases sitting between them. CDR1 and CDR2 (germline): SEHNR, FQNEAQ (reference sequence). CDR3 length: 13 amino acids. This chain's CDR3 is CASSLNLGQPQHF. DNA of the CDR3: TGTGCCAGCAGCTTAAACCTGGGGCAGCCCCAGCATTTT. The entire variable domain, with the rest obtained from reference TRBV7-9 and TRBJ1-5, is as follows: DTGVSQNPRHKITKRGQNVTFRCDPISEHNRLYWYRQTLGQGPEFLTYFQNEAQLEKSRLLSDRFSAERPKGSFSTLEIQRTEQGDSAMYLCASSLNLGQPQHFGDGTRLSIL.

CDR3 in DNA: TGCGCCAGCAGCCAAGGCCCCAGGCCATACGCTCAGCCCCAGCATTTT. As protein: CASSQGPRPYAQPQHF. V and J are TRBV4-3 and TRBJ1-5; D uncertain. CDR1 and CDR2 (germline): LGHNA, YSLEER. V was shortened by 1 base and J by 6 bases, with 16 bases between the two germline ends. This CDR3 is built from 16 residues.

The chain carries TRBV10-3 and TRBJ2-1, with D possibly being TRBD1 (6 bases). CDR3 length: 18 residues. CDR1 and CDR2 (germline): ENHRY, SYGVKD. V gave up 4 bases and J gave up 0 bases, with 19 bases separating them. The CDR3 is CAISGPQGTGSSYNEQFF. In nucleotides, the CDR3 is TGTGCCATCAGTGGCCCTCAGGGAACAGGGAGCTCCTACAATGAGCAGTTCTTC.

A few counts support this clone. The V and J genes are TRBV19 and TRBJ1-2; 8 bases are a match to TRBD1. In germline, CDR1 is LNHDA, CDR2 SQIVND (reference sequence). The CDR3 runs to 14 residues. V lost 7 bases, J lost 5 bases, and 9 bases stayed unmatched. Written as DNA, the CDR3 is TGTGCCAGTACCCGGACAGGGCCGTTTTATGGCTACACCTTC. Translating it yields CASTRTGPFYGYTF.

The rearrangement uses TRBV1 and TRBJ2-6. TRBV1 is reported as a pseudogene. The CDR3 is made up of 17 amino acids. CDR3 nucleotides: TGCACCAGCAGTTGCAGCCGTTTGTGCACTCGGGCCAACGTCCTGACTTTC. This encodes CTSSCSRLCTRANVLTF.

The chain carries TRBV9 and TRBJ2-2, with 9 bases identical to TRBD2. The germline V gene has CDR1 SGDLS and CDR2 YYNGEE. The V segment lost 3 bases and the J segment 3 bases; nucleotides outside the gene matches: 9. This CDR3 is built from 17 residues. As DNA, the CDR3 is TGTGCCAGCAGCGGACCCTCGCGGGAGGGGGACACCGGGGAGCTGTTTTTT. As protein: CASSGPSREGDTGELFF.

The chain has TRBV19 and TRBJ2-7, with 8 positions matching TRBD2. CDR1 and CDR2 from the germline V gene are LNHDA and SQIVND (reference sequence). V shed 8 bases and J 5 bases; nucleotides not matched to a gene: 11. The CDR3 covers 14 residues. CDR3 bases: TGTGCCAGTCAGGGAAGCGGGAGAAATCACGAGCAGTACTTC. Protein product: CASQGSGRNHEQYF.

The CDR3 protein is CASSDPGTEGNYGYTF. The CDR3 DNA sequence: TGTGCCAGCAGTGATCCAGGGACTGAAGGTAACTATGGCTACACCTTC. V usage is TRBV6-1 and J usage is TRBJ1-2; D may be TRBD1 (5 bases). V shed 3 bases and J shed 1 base, with 15 bases lying between them. Germline V lookup: CDR1 MNHNS, CDR2 SASEGT. This CDR3 comprises 16 residues.

Only one count was recorded for this clone. The CDR3 loop reads CASSKTGLASEQYF. The DNA for the CDR3 is TGTGCCAGCAGCAAAACGGGACTAGCATCCGAGCAGTACTTC. The chain is built from TRBV21-1 and TRBJ2-7; no DNA check was done on the table's D call, TRBD2. TRBV21-1 is recorded as a pseudogene. CDR3 length equals 14 residues.

This clone was counted once. J is TRBJ2-5 and V is TRBV25-1, with a weak D call TRBD2 (5 bases). Trimming pared 2 bases from V and 1 base from J, leaving 8 bases between. CDR1 is MGHDK and CDR2 is SYGVNS in the germline V gene. This CDR3 has 14 residues. CDR3 coding DNA: TGTGCCAGCAGTGAAACCGAGGGCCAAGAGACCCAGTACTTC. This gives the protein CASSETEGQETQYF.

This clone was observed a few times. This chain uses TRBV4-1 with TRBJ1-6; a possible D gene is TRBD1 (5 bases). Germline lookup yields CDR1 MGHRA and CDR2 YSYEKL. The V and J ends lost 1 base and 6 bases respectively, with 7 bases between them. This CDR3 spans 14 amino acids. The CDR3 reads CASSQAGPNSPLHF. The CDR3 coding sequence is TGCGCCAGCAGCCAAGCGGGGCCTAATTCACCCCTCCACTTT.

The chain joins TRBV30 to TRBJ1-6; D unresolved. CDR3 length: 14 amino acids. V was trimmed by 4 bases and J by 4 bases, leaving 11 bases between them. Looked up from germline, CDR1 is GTSNPN and CDR2 is SVGIG (reference sequence). The CDR3, as DNA: TGTGCCTGGAATCAGGAGAATTATAATTCACCCCTCCACTTT. This translates into CAWNQENYNSPLHF.

This clone appeared a few times. This chain joins TRBV10-2 and TRBJ2-1; 10 nucleotides match TRBD1. The CDR3 loop spans 14 amino acids. Germline assignment: CDR1 WSHSY and CDR2 SAAADI. V trimming: 8 bases; J trimming: 9 bases; junction bases outside the gene matches: 10. CDR3 in DNA: TGCGCCAGCGCACCGGGACAGGGGTTAACTGAGCAGTTCTTC. Translated: CASAPGQGLTEQFF.

The V and J genes are TRBV4-1 and TRBJ2-7; D is undetermined. The CDR3 length is 14 residues. V lost 1 base and J lost 7, with 14 bases in between. The germline V gene encodes CDR1 MGHRA and CDR2 YSYEKL. The CDR3 coding sequence is TGCGCCAGCAGCCAAGCGGGTAACCCTTGGGAGCAGTACTTC. Translating it yields CASSQAGNPWEQYF.

The V call is TRBV13, the J call TRBJ2-7; TRBD1 might be the D (6 bases). The CDR3 has 14 residues. CDR1 is PRHDT and CDR2 is FYEKMQ in the germline V gene (reference sequence). The V and J ends lost 5 bases and 0 bases respectively, with 11 bases between them. CDR3 nucleotides: TGTGCCAGCAGCCCGGACAGCACCTCCTACGAGCAGTACTTC. Protein product: CASSPDSTSYEQYF.

The chain joins TRBV4-2 to TRBJ1-1; D possibly corresponds to TRBD1 (5 bases). This CDR3 region has 15 residues. The germline CDR1 and CDR2 sequences are LGHNA and YNFKEQ. Trimming took off 5 bases at V and 4 bases at J, with 17 bases between the two ends. Here the CDR3 DNA reads TGTGCCAGCAGCGGCCGTCGCGCGGGGGGCACTGAAGCTTTCTTT. Translation: CASSGRRAGGTEAFF.

This clone was recorded once. The CDR3 is CASSLAVGSYEQYF. The CDR3 DNA follows: TGTGCCAGCAGCTTAGCGGTGGGATCCTACGAGCAGTACTTC. V usage is TRBV7-6 and J usage is TRBJ2-7, with unresolved D. This CDR3 comprises 14 residues. The V end was cut by 0 bases, the J end by 1 base, with 7 bases between. Germline CDR1 SGHVS, CDR2 FNYEAQ.

In the case of this clone: Other DNA sequences in the same sample also yield this CDR3. The chain combines TRBV5-4 with TRBJ1-1; D might be TRBD1 (6 bases). CDR1 is SGHNT and CDR2 is YYREEE in the germline V gene (reference sequence). The ends were cut back, 1 base at V and 3 bases at J, with 7 bases in the middle. The CDR3 contains 13 residues. The CDR3 DNA sequence: TGTGCCAGCAGCTTGCCAGGGGACACTGAAGCTTTCTTT. Encoded protein: CASSLPGDTEAFF.

The chain employs TRBV5-1 and TRBJ2-3; 14 bases align to TRBD2. The CDR3 has 15 amino acids. The ends lost 3 bases at V and 6 bases at J; junction bases unmatched: 3. Germline V CDR1 and CDR2: SGHRS, YFSETQ. DNA of the CDR3: TGCGCCAGCAGCTCGACTAGCGGGAGGGCGGATACGCAGTATTTT. Its translation: CASSSTSGRADTQYF.

This chain links TRBV10-1 with TRBJ2-2; D call uncertain. Looked up from germline, CDR1 is WNHNN and CDR2 is SYGVQD (reference sequence). This CDR3 has 11 residues. Trimming removed 3 bases at V and 6 bases at J, with 2 bases between. The CDR3 DNA reads as TGCGCCAGCAGTGATTCCGGGGAGCTGTTTTTT. Its protein product is CASSDSGELFF.

The CDR3 here is CASSRPMDVGELFF. The CDR3 coding sequence is TGTGCCAGCAGCCGACCCATGGATGTCGGGGAGCTGTTTTTT. The chain recombines TRBV6-6 with TRBJ2-2; D is unclear. CDR3 size: 14 residues. CDR1 is MNHNY, CDR2 SVGAGI, per germline (reference sequence). V was clipped by 6 bases and J by 7 bases, with 15 bases between them.